This record covers a single TCR beta chain. Authors' processing steps: Estimates of nucleated cell counts were drawn from the amplification of reference gene primers. The table came from immunoSEQ multiplex PCR; TCRdb's copy has only in-frame clones and leaves some out. V and J calls and clone size are copied from that table; D and trimming were computed from the DNA. The sample lists 200,000 to 300,000 clones, 84% occurring once. This entry is derived from a study of blood T cell repertoires in COVID-19. At the level of the study: The United States, Italy and Spain supplied acute and convalescent COVID-19 samples. T cells, B-cell-depleted T cells, or PBMCs supplied cDNA or gDNA.

The CDR3 is 18 amino acids. In germline, CDR1 is SNHLY, CDR2 FYNNEI. J gave up 6 bases and V 2 bases, and 8 bases lay outside the gene matches. The source of this sequence is a human donor in a cohort sampled during active COVID-19. Sequencing input: peripheral blood. This chain uses TRBV2 with TRBJ2-2; TRBD2 matches at 14 bases. The CDR3 here is CASSELTSGRGSAGELFF. The CDR3 region has the DNA TGTGCCAGCAGTGAACTGACTAGCGGGAGGGGGTCGGCCGGGGAGCTGTTTTTT.